This TCR beta chain derives from a study of T cell changes during pregnancy in multiple sclerosis. This CDR3 spans 14 amino acids. Germline-derived CDR1 and CDR2 are LNHDA and SQIVND (reference sequence). Trimming stripped 5 bases from V and 7 bases from J, with 17 bases between. Profiled with immunoSEQ multiplex PCR; TCRdb holds only in-frame clones, not every one. This sample has 60,000 to 70,000 clones; 92% occur once, and the top ten carry approximately 3%. The receptor comes from a female donor in good health, enrolled as a control in a pregnancy study. The sequences come from peripheral blood, collected in the second trimester of pregnancy. The chain joins TRBV19 to TRBJ1-1; no clear D gene. The CDR3 DNA sequence: TGTGCCAGTAGTTCCCCCCCCAACGAGGGTGAAGCTTTCTTT. This gives the protein CASSSPPNEGEAFF.